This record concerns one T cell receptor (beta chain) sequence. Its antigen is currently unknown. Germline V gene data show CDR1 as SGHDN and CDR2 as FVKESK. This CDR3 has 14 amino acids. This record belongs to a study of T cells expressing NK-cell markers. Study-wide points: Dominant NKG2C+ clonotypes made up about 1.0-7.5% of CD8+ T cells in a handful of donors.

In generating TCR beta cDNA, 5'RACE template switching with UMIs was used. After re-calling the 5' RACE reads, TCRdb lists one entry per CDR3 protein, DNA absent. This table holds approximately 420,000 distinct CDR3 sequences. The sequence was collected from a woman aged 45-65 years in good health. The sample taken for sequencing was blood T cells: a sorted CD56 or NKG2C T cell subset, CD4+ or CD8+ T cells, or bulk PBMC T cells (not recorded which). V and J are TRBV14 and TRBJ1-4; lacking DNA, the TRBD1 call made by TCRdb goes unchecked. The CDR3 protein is CASSHQTGQEKLFF. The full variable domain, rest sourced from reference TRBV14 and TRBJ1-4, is EAGVTQFPSHSVIEKGQTVTLRCDPISGHDNLYWYRRVMGKEIKFLLHFVKESKQDESGMPNNRFLAERTGGTYSTLKVQPAELEDSGVYFCASSHQTGQEKLFFGSGTQLSVL.